The clone carrying this T cell receptor (beta chain) was found a few times. This sample was taken from a study of patients and donors after allogeneic stem cell transplantation. MiXCR was run by TCRdb on the RT-PCR reads, yielding one entry per CDR3 protein. The repertoire holds hundreds of thousands of distinct CDR3 sequences, with 16% as singletons. This CDR3 is 14 amino acids long. Germline V lookup: CDR1 LNHNV, CDR2 YYDKDF (reference sequence). V lost 5 bases to trimming and J lost 6 bases; unmatched junction nucleotides: 5. This clonotype was sampled from a human donor who was either an allogeneic HSCT recipient or a stem cell or donor lymphocyte infusion donor (not recorded which). It is not recorded whose cells these are; they may come from a transplant donor. The chain couples TRBV15 to TRBJ2-2; TRBD1 matches 8 bases. The sequenced sample was blood, either unsorted or a sorted T cell fraction (not recorded which). The CDR3 loop is CATSHLTGAGELFF. CDR3 DNA sequence: TGTGCCACCAGCCACCTGACAGGGGCCGGGGAGCTGTTTTTT.